These 27 T cell receptor beta chains originate from one sample sequenced in a study of post-analysis software for immune sequencing data. Whole-study findings and limits: Four to six TRBV segments (TRBV5-6, TRBV5-1 and TRBV20-1 among them) occurred more frequently in patients than in controls.

Researchers reported that TCR beta cDNA libraries carried unique molecular identifiers. TCRdb re-analysed the PCR reads in MiXCR, keeping a single row per CDR3 protein. Of under 900,000 distinct CDR3 sequences listed, roughly 58% are singletons. These receptors have no identified antigens. The specimen was blood. The receptors stem from a girl between 5 and 17 years old with multiple sclerosis.

There are a few counts of this clonotype. The V gene is TRBV20-1, the J gene TRBJ2-5; maybe TRBD1 (5 bases). TRBJ2-7 explains the end of the DNA better; the J call may be wrong. CDR1 DFQATT and CDR2 SNEGSKA come from the germline V gene (reference sequence). The CDR3 is 15 amino acids. The CDR3 spells CSAATWGLSMSEQYF. CDR3 bases: TGCAGTGCTGCTACCTGGGGCCTTTCGATGAGCGAGCAGTACTTC.

The rearrangement links TRBV29-1 to TRBJ2-5; 10 bases are shared with TRBD2. This CDR3 comprises 14 residues. Germline CDR1 SQVTM, CDR2 ANQGSEA. CDR3 DNA sequence: TGCATCGGACGTAGCGGGAGGCCTGACAATGAGCAGTACTTC. Translating gives CIGRSGRPDNEQYF.

This chain links TRBV20-1 with TRBJ2-1, with 11 bases matching TRBD2. The germline V gene has CDR1 DFQATT and CDR2 SNEGSKA (reference sequence). Trimming removed 3 bases from V and 4 bases from J; junction bases left unmatched: 8. The CDR3 covers 16 residues. This chain's CDR3 is CSARGLAGGNYNEQFF. DNA of the CDR3: TGCAGTGCTAGGGGTCTAGCGGGGGGAAATTACAATGAGCAGTTCTTC.

The chain recombines TRBV29-1 with TRBJ1-2, with TRBD1 matching 11 bases. Germline V gene data show CDR1 as SQVTM and CDR2 as ANQGSEA. This CDR3 has 14 residues. J lost 9 bases, V lost 4 bases, and 10 bases had no gene match. CDR3 amino acids: CSVGPGQGASSYTF. CDR3 DNA sequence: TGCAGCGTTGGACCCGGACAGGGGGCTTCTAGCTACACCTTC.

The chain couples TRBV7-3 to TRBJ2-7; the D is unclear. V was trimmed by 2 bases and J by 3 bases, leaving 26 bases between them. The V gene's germline CDR1 is SGHTA and CDR2 FQGTGA. The CDR3 sequence is 19 residues long. Here the CDR3 DNA reads TGTGCCAGCAGCTTAGTGGGCAGTAGGTTTGGAGTTCCCCACTACGAGCAGTACTTC. Amino acid sequence: CASSLVGSRFGVPHYEQYF.

The chain uses TRBV29-1 and TRBJ2-1, with D hard to call. This CDR3 has 12 residues. Germline CDR1 is SQVTM and CDR2 is ANQGSEA. V shed 7 bases and J shed 9 bases, with 16 bases lying between them. The CDR3 loop is CSAAISIGEQFF. CDR3 coding DNA: TGCAGCGCTGCCATCTCGATCGGTGAGCAGTTCTTC.

CDR3 nucleotide sequence: TGCGCCAGCAGCTTGGAACTAGCGGGAGAGAGGTACGAGCAGTACTTC. This encodes CASSLELAGERYEQYF. The chain recombines TRBV5-1 with TRBJ2-7; TRBD2 matches at 11 bases. The CDR3 spans 16 residues. Germline CDR1 reads SGHRS; CDR2 reads YFSETQ. V lost 0 bases to trimming and J lost 4 bases; unmatched junction nucleotides: 6.

This clonotype came up a few times. V and J are TRBV5-5 and TRBJ2-6; 7 positions match TRBD2. Trimming at V came to 2 bases and at J to 2 bases, leaving 4 bases not matched to a gene. The germline gives CDR1 SGHKS, CDR2 YYEKEE (reference sequence). The CDR3 is 16 residues long. The CDR3 sequence: CASSFVGGAGANVLTF. CDR3 coding DNA: TGTGCCAGCAGCTTTGTGGGGGGGGCTGGGGCCAACGTCCTGACTTTC.

V usage is TRBV6-5 and J usage is TRBJ2-7, with a tentative D call TRBD1 (7 bases). Looked up from germline, CDR1 is MNHEY and CDR2 is SVGAGI. Trimming left V 0 bases short and J 1 base short, with 22 bases between. The CDR3 covers 19 residues. The chain's CDR3 is CASSYSKTRTGLRSYEQYF. The CDR3 region has the DNA TGTGCCAGCAGTTACTCGAAGACCCGGACAGGACTAAGATCCTACGAGCAGTACTTC.

The V and J genes are TRBV12-3 or TRBV12-4 and TRBJ1-1, with TRBD1 identical over 7 bases. The junction had 8 bases not matched to a gene; V was cut back by 1 base and J by 6 bases. The CDR3 totals 15 residues. CDR3 loop: CASSLGQGVGAEAFF. The CDR3 DNA reads as TGTGCCAGCAGTTTAGGACAGGGAGTCGGGGCTGAAGCTTTCTTT.

The chain joins TRBV5-4 to TRBJ2-3; 11 bases are shared with TRBD2. The CDR3 runs 16 residues. Trimming removed 4 bases from V and 3 bases from J; junction bases left unmatched: 7. Germline CDR1 and CDR2: SGHNT and YYREEE (reference sequence). The CDR3 sequence is CASSVASGGTTDTQYF. In DNA, the CDR3 is TGTGCCAGCAGCGTGGCTAGCGGGGGGACGACAGATACGCAGTATTTT.

This chain joins TRBV29-1 and TRBJ2-3; D may correspond to TRBD1 or TRBD2 (5 bases each). Trimming shortened V by 6 bases and J by 4 bases, and 20 bases separated the two germline ends. The CDR3 has 15 residues. CDR1 SQVTM and CDR2 ANQGSEA come from the germline V gene. The CDR3 region has the DNA TGCAGCGTGAAAGGGCCTATCCGGGGCCCAGATACGCAGTATTTT. This encodes CSVKGPIRGPDTQYF.

This chain joins TRBV4-1 and TRBJ2-5; the D gene is possibly TRBD2 (6 bases). The J call may be in error: the DNA end matches TRBJ2-7 better. The germline V gene has CDR1 MGHRA and CDR2 YSYEKL. The CDR3 has 16 residues. This CDR3 is CASSQGPGGKNYEQYF. In DNA form, the CDR3 reads TGCGCCAGCAGCCAAGGACCTGGCGGGAAAAATTACGAGCAGTACTTC.

The rearrangement links TRBV5-1 to TRBJ1-4; D remains unclear. CDR1 and CDR2 (germline): SGHRS, YFSETQ. The CDR3 runs to 14 residues. V lost 3 bases, J lost 8 bases, and 14 bases lay in between. The CDR3 bases are TGCGCCAGCAGCTCCGGGTCCGCTAGAGAAAAACTGTTTTTT. This encodes CASSSGSAREKLFF.

The table lists this clonotype with a few counts. The chain is built from TRBV12-3 or TRBV12-4 and TRBJ2-1; 13 nucleotides align to TRBD2. The trim removed 6 bases at V and 6 bases at J, leaving 8 bases unmatched. The CDR3 sequence is 16 residues long. CDR3 protein: CASRKLGLAGSNEQFF. The CDR3, as DNA: TGTGCCAGCAGAAAACTGGGACTAGCGGGATCCAATGAGCAGTTCTTC.

J is TRBJ2-5 and V is TRBV18, with 9 nucleotides matching TRBD2. The J segment lost 5 bases and the V segment lost 3 bases, leaving 10 bases of the junction unmatched. CDR1 and CDR2 (germline): KGHSH, LQKENI. The CDR3 extends over 16 amino acids. The CDR3 is CASSPRGSGSMETQYF. The CDR3 DNA reads TGTGCCAGCTCACCCCGGGGTAGCGGGAGTATGGAGACCCAGTACTTC. The full variable domain, with the rest looked up from reference TRBV18 and TRBJ2-5, is NAGVMQNPRHLVRRRGQEARLRCSPMKGHSHVYWYRQLPEEGLKFMVYLQKENIIDESGMPKERFSAEFPKEGPSILRIQQVVRGDSAAYFCASSPRGSGSMETQYFGPGTRLLVL.

V is TRBV6-5 and J is TRBJ1-2, with TRBD1 matching 10 bases. Unmatched junction bases numbered 7, after V lost 6 bases and J lost 12 bases. Germline CDR1 reads MNHEY; CDR2 reads SVGAGI. The CDR3 has 12 residues. The CDR3 nucleotides are TGTGCCAGCAGGACAGGGGGCGCGGGCCACACCTTC. It is translated as CASRTGGAGHTF.

V is TRBV20-1 and J is TRBJ2-5, with TRBD2 identical over 9 bases. Unmatched junction bases numbered 10, after V lost 6 bases and J lost 2 bases. There are 15 residues in the CDR3. Germline lookup yields CDR1 DFQATT and CDR2 SNEGSKA (reference sequence). CDR3 bases: TGCAGTGCCCCCTTAGCGGGGGCGGGGCAAGAGACCCAGTACTTC. As protein: CSAPLAGAGQETQYF.

As DNA, the CDR3 is TGCAGTGCTAGGGGCAGGGGAAGTGGCTACACCTTC. The encoded protein is CSARGRGSGYTF. The J gene is TRBJ1-2, the V gene TRBV20-1, with a possible D match to TRBD1 (6 bases). Germline V CDR1 and CDR2: DFQATT, SNEGSKA (reference sequence). Trimming pared 3 bases from V and 7 bases from J, leaving 12 bases between. This CDR3 has 12 amino acids.

V usage is TRBV12-3 or TRBV12-4 and J usage is TRBJ2-4, with 8 bases matching TRBD1. The CDR3 length is 17 residues. V shed 0 bases and J 0 bases; nucleotides not matched to a gene: 4. The CDR3 here is CASSLAGQGLAKNIQYF. In DNA form, the CDR3 reads TGTGCCAGCAGTTTAGCCGGACAGGGTTTAGCCAAAAACATTCAGTACTTC.

V usage is TRBV5-1 and J usage is TRBJ2-1, with 11 bases aligning to TRBD2. Germline V gene sequence: CDR1 SGHRS, CDR2 YFSETQ. CDR3 size: 15 residues. The J segment lost 6 bases and the V segment lost 6 bases, leaving 8 bases of the junction unmatched. The CDR3 coding sequence is TGCGCCAGCACCTATGTAGCGGGGGGGCCCAATGAGCAGTTCTTC. Residues: CASTYVAGGPNEQFF. The full variable domain, rest sourced from reference TRBV5-1 and TRBJ2-1, is KAGVTQTPRYLIKTRGQQVTLSCSPISGHRSVSWYQQTPGQGLQFLFEYFSETQRNKGNFPGRFSGRQFSNSRSEMNVSTLELGDSALYLCASTYVAGGPNEQFFGPGTRLTVL.

V is TRBV20-1 and J is TRBJ2-1; 10 bases are a match to TRBD2. The CDR3 totals 16 residues. The V segment lost 3 bases and the J segment 5 bases; nucleotides outside the gene matches: 10. From germline, CDR1 is DFQATT and CDR2 SNEGSKA (reference sequence). The CDR3 sequence: CSASSRPAGGHNEQFF. The CDR3 DNA sequence: TGCAGTGCTAGCTCGCGTCCAGCGGGAGGGCACAATGAGCAGTTCTTC.

The chain is built from TRBV7-8 and TRBJ1-5; TRBD1 matches 10 bases. Germline loops: CDR1 SGHVS, CDR2 FQNEAQ. The CDR3 spans 18 residues. The trim removed 5 bases at V and 4 bases at J, leaving 14 bases unmatched. The CDR3 nucleotides read TGTGCCAGCAGCCGACGGGGGGACAGGGGAATTAGAAATCAGCCCCAGCATTTT. It specifies CASSRRGDRGIRNQPQHF.

This clonotype has more than one count but fewer than ten. The V gene is TRBV10-3, the J gene TRBJ2-7; 7 bases agree with TRBD2. CDR1 and CDR2 from the germline V gene are ENHRY and SYGVKD. This CDR3 region has 15 residues. J lost 0 bases, V lost 4 bases, and 6 bases had no gene match. In DNA form, the CDR3 reads TGTGCCATCAGTGTTCGGGGGAGGGGCTCCTACGAGCAGTACTTC. Its translation: CAISVRGRGSYEQYF.

V gene TRBV29-1 combines with J gene TRBJ2-5; weak D call: TRBD2 (5 bases). This CDR3 spans 14 amino acids. Trimming removed 2 bases from V and 4 bases from J, with 14 bases in between. Germline-derived CDR1 and CDR2 are SQVTM and ANQGSEA. The CDR3 spells CSVELAVGGETQYF. Written as DNA, the CDR3 is TGCAGCGTTGAATTGGCGGTAGGAGGAGAGACCCAGTACTTC.

V usage is TRBV9 and J usage is TRBJ2-1; 9 nucleotides agree with TRBD2. The ends lost 0 bases at V and 15 bases at J; junction bases unmatched: 10. There are 14 residues in the CDR3. In germline, CDR1 is SGDLS, CDR2 YYNGEE. The CDR3 reads CASSVGVAGGPAFF. Here the CDR3 DNA reads TGTGCCAGCAGCGTAGGGGTGGCGGGAGGGCCGGCGTTCTTC.

As regards this clonotype: A junction end diverges from the germline sequence, so it may reflect a read error. The J gene is TRBJ2-3, the V gene TRBV29-1; 8 positions match TRBD1. In germline, CDR1 is SQVTM, CDR2 ANQGSEA. CDR3 length: 16 residues. In DNA form, the CDR3 reads TGCAGCGTTGAAGGGGCACGGACAGGGCGCACAGATGCGCAGTATTTT. Its translation: CSVEGARTGRTDAQYF.